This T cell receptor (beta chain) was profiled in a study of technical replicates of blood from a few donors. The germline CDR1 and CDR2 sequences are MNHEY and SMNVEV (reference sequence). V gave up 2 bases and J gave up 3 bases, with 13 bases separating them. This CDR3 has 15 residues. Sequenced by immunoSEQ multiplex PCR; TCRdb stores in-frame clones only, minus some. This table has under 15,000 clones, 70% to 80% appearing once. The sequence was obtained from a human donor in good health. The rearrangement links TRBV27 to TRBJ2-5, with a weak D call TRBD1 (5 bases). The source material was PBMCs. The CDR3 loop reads CASSLELGRKETQYF. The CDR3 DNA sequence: TGTGCCAGCAGTTTAGAGCTGGGGCGCAAAGAGACCCAGTACTTC.